This TCR beta chain was profiled in a study of cytomegalovirus exposure and HLA in healthy donors. The study's findings and limits: Trimming of TCR beta V- and J-genes showed a link, identified in a later analysis, to a missense DCLRE1C variant.

Amplification used 60 Vbeta primers and 13 Jbeta primers. Libraries were prepared by immunoSEQ multiplex PCR; TCRdb keeps only in-frame clonotypes and omits some of them. Of some 150,000 clones listed, roughly 84% are singletons. Worth noting for this clone: What it recognizes is unknown.

The sequence was obtained from a young woman in good health and CMV-seronegative. Sequencing was performed on PBMCs.

CDR3 DNA: TGTGCCAGCAGGGGGGACAGTGCTAACTATGGCTACACCTTC. It specifies CASRGDSANYGYTF. The genes are TRBV2 and TRBJ1-2, with TRBD1 matching 7 bases. The CDR3 spans 14 residues. Germline CDR1 SNHLY, CDR2 FYNNEI. The V segment lost 6 bases and the J segment 0 bases; nucleotides outside the gene matches: 4.